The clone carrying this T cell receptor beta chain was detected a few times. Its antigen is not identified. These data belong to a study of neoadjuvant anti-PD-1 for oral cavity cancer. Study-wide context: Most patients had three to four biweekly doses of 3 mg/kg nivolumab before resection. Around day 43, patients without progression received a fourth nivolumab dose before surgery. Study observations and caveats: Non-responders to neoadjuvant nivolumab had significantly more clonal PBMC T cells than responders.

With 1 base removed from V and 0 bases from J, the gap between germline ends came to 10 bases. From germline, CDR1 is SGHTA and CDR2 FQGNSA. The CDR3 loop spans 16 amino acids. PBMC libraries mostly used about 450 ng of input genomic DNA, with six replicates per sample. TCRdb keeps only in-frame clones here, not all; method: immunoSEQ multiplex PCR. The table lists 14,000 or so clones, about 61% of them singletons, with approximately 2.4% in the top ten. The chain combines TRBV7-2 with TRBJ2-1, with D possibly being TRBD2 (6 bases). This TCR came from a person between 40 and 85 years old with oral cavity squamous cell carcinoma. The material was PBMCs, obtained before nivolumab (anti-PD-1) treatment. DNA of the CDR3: TGTGCCAGCAGCTTAGGCGGGACCAACTCCTACAATGAGCAGTTCTTC. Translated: CASSLGGTNSYNEQFF.